This entry is about one T cell receptor beta chain. Its antigen is not known. This record belongs to a study of pediatric ulcerative colitis. V lost 6 bases and J 0 bases, leaving 12 bases between the germline ends. The CDR3 sequence is 15 residues long. Germline lookup yields CDR1 SEHNR and CDR2 FQNEAQ (reference sequence). The study's findings and limits: Acute severe colitis showed lower rectal diversity from clonal expansions.

This was a survey-level run. Generated by immunoSEQ multiplex PCR, the TCRdb table keeps only in-frame clones and is missing some. The data contain 55,000 to 80,000 clones, over 70% of them singletons. The sample comprised blood. This chain uses TRBV7-9 with TRBJ1-3; D gene ambiguous. This clonotype was sampled from a boy between 10 and 17 years old with moderate ulcerative colitis. The CDR3 coding sequence is TGTGCCAGCAGGGGGAAGGGAAGCTCTGGAAACACCATATATTTT. This gives the protein CASRGKGSSGNTIYF.